This T cell receptor beta chain comes out of a study of shared clonotypes between healthy human individuals. Germline values: CDR1 MDHEN, CDR2 SYDVKM. J was trimmed by 4 bases and V by 8 bases; bases with no gene match: 10. The CDR3 length is 14 residues. Study-wide points: As a rule, naive subsets had a larger estimated richness than memory subsets.

Concerning this clone: Its antigen remains unidentified.

Repertoires were generated with immunoSEQ multiplex PCR, while TCRdb's copy carries only in-frame clones and drops some. The table has 2,500,000 or so clones, around 94% seen once. The rearrangement uses TRBV28 and TRBJ1-2; 7 bases are shared with TRBD1. The specimen was naive CD4+ T cells sorted from blood. The subset denotes: CD45RA+ positively selected. The clonotype comes from a young man in good health. The CDR3 nucleotides read TGTGCCAGCGGTGATTCGCACAGGGGCTATGGCTACACCTTC. Translation gives CASGDSHRGYGYTF.